This T cell receptor beta chain comes out of a study of cytomegalovirus exposure and HLA in healthy donors (dated by TCRdb to 2015 to 2018). Describing the broader study: According to a later analysis, one platform produced both the 110 or so validation repertoires and the approximately 670 repertoires of the first cohort. In addition to the first cohort of 650 to 800 subjects, a separate validation cohort of under 150 different subjects was used. The study combined high-throughput TCR immunosequencing, statistical association of individual TCRs with disease status, and machine learning to predict cytomegalovirus infection status. The study aimed to test whether cataloging public T cell receptors could reveal signatures of past pathogen exposure. Broad study findings and their caveats: According to the authors, the approach could potentially be generalized to other disease states and immunological phenotypes. The study gave a list of roughly 150 TCR beta chains associated with cytomegalovirus. In vitro tests confirmed that a few of the cytomegalovirus-associated TCR beta chains recognize cytomegalovirus antigens. Cytomegalovirus status was reported to be diagnosed by the classifier with high specificity and sensitivity in both the original and validation cohorts. The validation cohort had no HLA typing available for a later analysis, so co-occurrence within that cohort was assessed over all 130 or so repertoires. A later analysis found that TCRs clustered in the first cohort also tended to co-occur in the 95 to 150 validation repertoires, with more than 90% of cluster scores above 0. While some public TCRs were present in many individuals, most TCR sequences turned up only very rarely across donors.

With respect to this clone: Its antigen is not yet known. At one end the junction does not follow the germline gene, possibly because of a read error.

Based on the germline V gene, the CDR1 and CDR2 sequences are ENHRY and SYGVKD. Including the terminal cysteine and phenylalanine, the CDR3 comprises 13 residues. The only DNA kept is the CDR3, 39 bases in frame from the first base. The library was produced with the immunoSEQ multiplex PCR assay. The original pipeline was this. A statistical classification framework was built to diagnose cytomegalovirus status from the catalog of TCR beta chain sequences. TCRdb holds this immuneACCESS table with in-frame rearrangements only. Some clones are missing; in checked studies, unresolved V genes explain under half, and the rest has no known cause. V and J calls and clone size are given by that table; D and trimming were obtained from the DNA. This sample gives about 78,000 clones in total; 90% to 96% of them show up just once. The ten largest account for around 1.6% of the sample. Separate from the approximately 670-subject first cohort, the validation cohort of 95 to 150 subjects was the group to which the donors belonged.

Sequencing was performed on PBMCs. The clonotype was recovered from a man aged 18-30 years in good health and CMV-seropositive. The rearranged chain carries TRBV10-3 and TRBJ1-1, with 8 middle bases fitting TRBD1. The DNA reads TGTGCCATCAGTGGGACAGGGAACGCTGAAGCTTTCTTT. This sequence encodes CAISGTGNAEAFF.